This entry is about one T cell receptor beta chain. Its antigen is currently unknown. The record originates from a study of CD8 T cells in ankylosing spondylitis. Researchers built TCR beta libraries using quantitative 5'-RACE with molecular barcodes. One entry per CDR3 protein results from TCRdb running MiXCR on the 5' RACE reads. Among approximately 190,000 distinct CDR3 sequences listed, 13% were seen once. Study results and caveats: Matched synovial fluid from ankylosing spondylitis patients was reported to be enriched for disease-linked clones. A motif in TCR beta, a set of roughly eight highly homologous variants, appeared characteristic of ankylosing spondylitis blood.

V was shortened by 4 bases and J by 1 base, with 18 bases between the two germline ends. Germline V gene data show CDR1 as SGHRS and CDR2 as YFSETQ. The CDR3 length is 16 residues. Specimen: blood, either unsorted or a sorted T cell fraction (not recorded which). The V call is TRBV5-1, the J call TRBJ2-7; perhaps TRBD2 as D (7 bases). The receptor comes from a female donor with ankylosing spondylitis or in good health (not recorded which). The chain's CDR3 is CASSRSGGYESYEQYF. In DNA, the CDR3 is TGCGCCAGCAGCAGATCGGGGGGCTACGAATCCTACGAGCAGTACTTC.